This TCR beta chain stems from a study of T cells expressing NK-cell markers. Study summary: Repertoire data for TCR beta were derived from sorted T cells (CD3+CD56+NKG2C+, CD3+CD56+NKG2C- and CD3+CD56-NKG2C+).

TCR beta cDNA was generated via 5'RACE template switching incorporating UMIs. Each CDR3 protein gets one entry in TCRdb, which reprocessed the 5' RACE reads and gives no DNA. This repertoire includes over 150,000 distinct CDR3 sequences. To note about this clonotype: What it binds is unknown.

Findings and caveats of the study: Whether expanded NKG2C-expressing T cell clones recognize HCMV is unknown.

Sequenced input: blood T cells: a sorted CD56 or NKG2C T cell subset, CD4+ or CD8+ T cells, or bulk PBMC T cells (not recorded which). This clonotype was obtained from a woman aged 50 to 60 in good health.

CDR3 loop: CASRTAGLDNEQFF. V and J are TRBV5-1 and TRBJ2-1; TCRdb designates TRBD2, a call that cannot be tested without DNA. Germline V gene lookup returns CDR1 SGHRS and CDR2 YFSETQ. This CDR3 has 14 residues. Supplemented by reference TRBV5-1 and TRBJ2-1, the full variable domain reads KAGVTQTPRYLIKTRGQQVTLSCSPISGHRSVSWYQQTPGQGLQFLFEYFSETQRNKGNFPGRFSGRQFSNSRSEMNVSTLELGDSALYLCASRTAGLDNEQFFGPGTRLTVL.